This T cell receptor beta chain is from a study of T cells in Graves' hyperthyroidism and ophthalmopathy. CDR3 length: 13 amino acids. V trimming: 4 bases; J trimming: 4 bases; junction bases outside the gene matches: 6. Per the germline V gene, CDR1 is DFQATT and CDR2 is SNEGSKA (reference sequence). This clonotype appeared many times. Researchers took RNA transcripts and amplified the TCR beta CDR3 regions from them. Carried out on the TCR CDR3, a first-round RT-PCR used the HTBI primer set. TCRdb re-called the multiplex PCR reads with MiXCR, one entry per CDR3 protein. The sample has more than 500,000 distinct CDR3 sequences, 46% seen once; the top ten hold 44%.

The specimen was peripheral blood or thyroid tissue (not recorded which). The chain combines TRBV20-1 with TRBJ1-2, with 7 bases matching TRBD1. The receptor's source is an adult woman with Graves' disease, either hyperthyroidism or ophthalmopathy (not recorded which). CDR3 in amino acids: CSAIMTGLYGYTF. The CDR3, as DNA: TGCAGTGCTATTATGACAGGGCTCTATGGCTACACCTTC.